The T cell receptor beta chain under discussion was sequenced for a study of CD8 T cells in Susac syndrome. Reverse transcription used roughly 0.45 to 1 ug RNA and random hexamers. TCRdb called the immunoSEQ multiplex PCR reads again in MiXCR, with one record for every CDR3 protein. The sample has about 200,000 distinct CDR3 sequences; about 94% are singletons. Trimming took 1 base from V and 3 from J, leaving 5 bases between them. The CDR3 runs 12 residues. The germline V gene has CDR1 GTSNPN and CDR2 SVGIG (reference sequence). In blood CD8+ and CD4+ T cells, TCR beta underwent sequencing. The TEMRA cells underwent FACS enrichment, while the CD8+ and CD4+ T cells underwent negative isolation. This clonotype was found once.

This chain links TRBV30 with TRBJ2-3; D call uncertain. Sample: CD4+ T cells from PBMCs. This receptor was identified in a human donor with multiple sclerosis. In DNA, the CDR3 is TGTGCCTGGAGTGACTCTACAGATACGCAGTATTTT. It yields the protein CAWSDSTDTQYF. Variable domain in full (rest from reference TRBV30 and TRBJ2-3): SQTIHQWPATLVQPVGSPLSLECTVEGTSNPNLYWYRQAAGRGLQLLFYSVGIGQISSEVPQNLSASRPQDRQFILSSKKLLLSDSGFYLCAWSDSTDTQYFGPGTRLTVL.